The 16 T cell receptor beta chains in this list originate from one sample, sequenced in a study of T-cell reconstitution after alpha-beta-depleted transplantation in children. Library preparation (for TCRbeta) was performed with unique molecular identifiers. TCRdb redid the calling of the PCR reads with MiXCR, one entry per CDR3 protein. The repertoire has 170,000 or so distinct CDR3 sequences, about 6.4% of them found once; the top ten carry roughly 3%. Sequencing used PBMCs from the stem cell graft donor, obtained from the stem cell graft. These receptor sequences come from a human donor who donated a stem cell graft to a child with Wiskott-Aldrich syndrome.

This clonotype showed up many times. The rearrangement joins TRBV5-6 to TRBJ2-3; D could derive from TRBD1 or TRBD2 (6 bases each). The CDR3 contains 18 residues. Trimming removed 0 bases from V and 3 bases from J, with 20 bases in between. Germline lookup yields CDR1 SGHDT and CDR2 YYEEEE. The CDR3 loop reads CASSLATGGLRRTDTQYF. The CDR3 DNA sequence: TGTGCCAGCAGCTTGGCCACCGGGGGCCTAAGGAGGACAGATACGCAGTATTTT.

This clonotype was observed a handful of times. The V call is TRBV20-1, the J call TRBJ1-1; maybe TRBD1 (5 bases). Germline CDR1 reads DFQATT; CDR2 reads SNEGSKA (reference sequence). This CDR3 region has 12 residues. CDR3 loop: CIGRGMNTEAFF. CDR3 nucleotides: TGCATCGGTCGGGGCATGAACACTGAAGCTTTCTTT.

This clonotype was counted many times. V is TRBV24-1 and J is TRBJ2-2; D is ambiguous. Germline CDR1 is KGHDR and CDR2 is SFDVKD. This CDR3 comprises 14 residues. The ends were cut back, 8 bases at V and 1 base at J, with 10 bases in the middle. The CDR3 here is CATTETRNTGELFF. CDR3 coding DNA: TGTGCCACCACCGAGACAAGGAACACCGGGGAGCTGTTTTTT.

This clonotype was found many times. The V and J genes are TRBV7-2 and TRBJ2-3, with 10 nucleotides matching TRBD2. The V gene end was trimmed by 5 bases and the J gene end by 3 bases; junction bases not matched to a gene: 5. Germline V gives CDR1 SGHTA, CDR2 FQGNSA. This CDR3 has 15 residues. CDR3 bases: TGTGCCAGCAGCCGTATAGCGGGGGGAACAGATACGCAGTATTTT. The encoded protein is CASSRIAGGTDTQYF.

The table lists this clonotype with many counts. The V and J genes are TRBV20-1 and TRBJ2-5; perhaps TRBD2 as D (6 bases). The V end was cut by 3 bases, the J end by 2 bases, with 10 bases between. The germline gives CDR1 DFQATT, CDR2 SNEGSKA (reference sequence). The CDR3 loop spans 13 amino acids. CDR3 sequence reads: CSASWLAQETQYF. The CDR3 nucleotides read TGCAGTGCTAGTTGGCTAGCGCAAGAGACCCAGTACTTC.

This clonotype came up a few times. The gene calls are TRBV7-9 and TRBJ1-6, with TRBD1 identical over 7 bases. The CDR3 loop spans 13 amino acids. Trimming cost V 5 bases and J 8 bases; bases outside gene matches: 3. Germline assignment: CDR1 SEHNR and CDR2 FQNEAQ (reference sequence). This CDR3 reads CASSQTGDSPLHF. In DNA, the CDR3 is TGTGCCAGCAGCCAAACAGGGGATTCACCCCTCCACTTT.

The chain links TRBV7-8 to TRBJ2-7; maybe TRBD2 (6 bases). Germline V CDR1 and CDR2: SGHVS, FQNEAQ. The CDR3 is 12 amino acids. Trimming stripped 7 bases from V and 5 bases from J, with 12 bases between. The CDR3, as DNA: TGTGCCAGCACCTACGGGGGTGACGAGCAGTACTTC. Translation: CASTYGGDEQYF.

This clonotype has at least ten counts. The genes are TRBV20-1 and TRBJ2-7; D might be TRBD1 (5 bases). Trimming shortened V by 0 bases and J by 2 bases, and 17 bases separated the two germline ends. CDR3 length equals 16 residues. CDR1 and CDR2 (germline): DFQATT, SNEGSKA (reference sequence). CDR3 protein: CSARDRSVRAAYEQYF. The CDR3 coding sequence is TGCAGTGCTAGAGATCGTTCGGTCAGGGCCGCCTACGAGCAGTACTTC.

This clonotype was observed at least ten times. V and J are TRBV10-3 and TRBJ1-6; the D gene is possibly TRBD1 (6 bases). Germline V gives CDR1 ENHRY, CDR2 SYGVKD. The CDR3 is 13 residues long. Trimming shortened V by 10 bases and J by 6 bases, and 13 bases separated the two germline ends. CDR3 protein: CANADRPNSPLHF. For the CDR3, the DNA is TGTGCCAACGCGGACAGACCTAATTCACCCCTCCACTTT.

This clonotype showed up many times. The chain is built from TRBV3-1 and TRBJ2-3; maybe TRBD2 (6 bases). Germline V CDR1 and CDR2: LGHDT, YNNKEL (reference sequence). The V end lost 4 bases, the J end lost 4 bases, and 12 bases lay between the germline ends. CDR3 length: 14 amino acids. The CDR3 region is CASSPSGAPDTQYF. Written as DNA, the CDR3 is TGTGCCAGCAGCCCCTCGGGAGCCCCAGATACGCAGTATTTT.

V gene TRBV5-1 combines with J gene TRBJ1-1; the D gene is possibly TRBD1 (5 bases). V was cut by 4 bases and J by 1 base, with 17 bases left in between. This CDR3 spans 16 amino acids. The germline V gene encodes CDR1 SGHRS and CDR2 YFSETQ. DNA for the CDR3: TGCGCCAGCAGCAGAACCGGGGTAAGGGGGAACACTGAAGCTTTCTTT. Translation: CASSRTGVRGNTEAFF.

This clonotype was detected ten times or more. This chain connects TRBV12-3 or TRBV12-4 to TRBJ2-2; 8 bases fit TRBD1. J lost 4 bases, V lost 6 bases, and 7 bases had no gene match. The CDR3 is 15 residues long. The CDR3 DNA reads TGTGCCAGCAGGATACCGGGACAGGCCACCGGGGAGCTGTTTTTT. This encodes CASRIPGQATGELFF.

This clonotype was detected many times. In DNA form, the CDR3 reads TGTGCCAGCATCCTGGGACAGGGCACTGAAGCTTTCTTT. Its protein is CASILGQGTEAFF. The rearrangement joins TRBV12-3 or TRBV12-4 to TRBJ1-1, with TRBD1 identical over 9 bases. There are 13 residues in the CDR3. Trimming took 7 bases from V and 4 from J; bases not matched to a gene: 4.

Notes on this clonotype: A read error may be the cause here, since a much bigger clone is one base away. The gene calls are TRBV29-1 and TRBJ1-2, with TRBD1 matching 8 bases. Germline V gene lookup returns CDR1 SQVTM and CDR2 ANQGSEA. The CDR3 spans 14 residues. V was clipped by 6 bases and J by 10 bases; unmatched bases: 16. DNA for the CDR3: TGCAGCGTGGCAGGACAGGGATGGAGGAAGGACTACACCTTC. It translates to CSVAGQGWRKDYTF.

This clonotype was seen more than once but under ten times. The gene calls are TRBV3-1 and TRBJ2-1; D unclear. CDR3 length: 13 residues. The germline CDR1 and CDR2 sequences are LGHDT and YNNKEL (reference sequence). V lost 0 bases and J lost 9, with 9 bases in between. CDR3 amino acids: CASSQEDRVEQFF. The CDR3 region has the DNA TGTGCCAGCAGCCAAGAGGACCGTGTTGAGCAGTTCTTC.

This clonotype has ten or more counts. This chain joins TRBV6-5 and TRBJ1-4; D uncertain. Germline lookup yields CDR1 MNHEY and CDR2 SVGAGI. The CDR3 contains 16 residues. V lost 3 bases and J 0 bases, leaving 11 bases between the germline ends. CDR3 sequence reads: CASSYLPSATNEKLFF. In DNA, the CDR3 is TGTGCCAGCAGTTATCTTCCCAGTGCAACTAATGAAAAACTGTTTTTT.